The TCR beta chain described here comes from a study of control samples from healthy donors and cancer patients. Libraries were prepared by immunoSEQ multiplex PCR; TCRdb keeps only in-frame clonotypes and omits some of them. The top ten hold about 2% of the sample, which has 170,000 or so clones, about 91% seen once. The source is a middle-aged woman in good health. The sequenced material came from blood.

The CDR3 DNA is TGTGCCTGCAACTTGGGGGGCACAGATACGCAGTATTTT. Translating gives CACNLGGTDTQYF. The V gene is TRBV10-3, the J gene TRBJ2-3; D may correspond to TRBD1 or TRBD2 (5 bases each). CDR3 length: 13 amino acids. Trimming cost V 11 bases and J 1 base, with 13 bases left between them. Germline-derived CDR1 and CDR2 are ENHRY and SYGVKD.